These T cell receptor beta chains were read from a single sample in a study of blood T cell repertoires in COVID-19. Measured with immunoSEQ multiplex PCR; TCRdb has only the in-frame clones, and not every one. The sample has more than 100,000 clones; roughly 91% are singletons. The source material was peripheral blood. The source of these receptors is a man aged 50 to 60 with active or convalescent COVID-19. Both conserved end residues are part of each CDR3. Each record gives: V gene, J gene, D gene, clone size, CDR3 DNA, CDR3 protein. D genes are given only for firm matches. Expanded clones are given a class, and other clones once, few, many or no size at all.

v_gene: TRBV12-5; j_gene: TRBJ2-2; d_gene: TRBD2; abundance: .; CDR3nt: TGTGCTAGTGGTTTTCGCGGGGGTTCAAACACCGGGGAGCTGTTTTTT; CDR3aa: CASGFRGGSNTGELFF
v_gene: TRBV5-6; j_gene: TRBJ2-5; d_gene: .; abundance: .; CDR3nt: TGTGCCAGCACCGAGGGTGGGACCCAGTACTTC; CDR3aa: CASTEGGTQYF
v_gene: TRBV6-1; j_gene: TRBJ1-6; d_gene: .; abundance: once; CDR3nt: TGTGCCAGCAGGGACATGACACGTTACGATTCACCCCTCCACTTT; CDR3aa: CASRDMTRYDSPLHF
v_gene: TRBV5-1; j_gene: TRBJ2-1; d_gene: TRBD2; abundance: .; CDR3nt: TGCGCCAGCAGCTTGGACTCCGGGACTAGCGGCAATGAGCAGTTCTTC; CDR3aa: CASSLDSGTSGNEQFF
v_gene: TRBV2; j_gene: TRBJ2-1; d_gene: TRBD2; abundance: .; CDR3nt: TGTGCCAGCAGGGATAGCGGGGGGGAATACAATGAGCAGTTCTTC; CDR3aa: CASRDSGGEYNEQFF
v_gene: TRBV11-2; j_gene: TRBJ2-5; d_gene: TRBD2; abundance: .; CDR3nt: TGTGCCAGCAGCTTAGGAGCGGGAGGGAGCCAAGAGACCCAGTACTTC; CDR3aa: CASSLGAGGSQETQYF
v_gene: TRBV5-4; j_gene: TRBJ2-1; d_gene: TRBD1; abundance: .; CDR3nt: TGTGCCAGCAGCCGCAACACGGGACAGGTCGGCAATGAGCAGTTCTTC; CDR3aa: CASSRNTGQVGNEQFF
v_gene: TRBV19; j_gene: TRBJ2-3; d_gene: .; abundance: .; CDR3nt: TGTGCCAGTAGTATTACGGGGAGCACAGATACGCAGTATTTT; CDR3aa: CASSITGSTDTQYF
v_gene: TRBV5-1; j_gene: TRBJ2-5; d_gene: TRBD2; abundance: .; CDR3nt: TGCGCCAGCAGCGGGGGACTAGCGGAAGAGACCCAGTACTTC; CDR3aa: CASSGGLAEETQYF
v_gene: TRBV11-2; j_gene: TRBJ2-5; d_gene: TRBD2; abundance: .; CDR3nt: TGTGCCAGCAGTGCTAGCGGGGGGAATTTGGAGACCCAGTACTTC; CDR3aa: CASSASGGNLETQYF
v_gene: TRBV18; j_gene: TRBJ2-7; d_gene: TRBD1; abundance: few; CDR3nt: TGTGCCAGCTCACCACGTGACAGGGGCGAGCAGTACTTC; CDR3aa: CASSPRDRGEQYF
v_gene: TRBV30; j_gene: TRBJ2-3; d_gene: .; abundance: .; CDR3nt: TGTGCCTGCGCGCGCGGGGACGGAACAGATACGCAGTATTTT; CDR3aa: CACARGDGTDTQYF
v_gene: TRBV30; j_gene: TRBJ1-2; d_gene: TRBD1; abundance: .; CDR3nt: TGTGCCTGGAACGCCGACAGGGGGCATAACTATGGCTACACCTTC; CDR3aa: CAWNADRGHNYGYTF
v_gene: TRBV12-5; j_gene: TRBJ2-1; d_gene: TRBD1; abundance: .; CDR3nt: TGTGCTAGTGGTATCGGACAGGGTAGGCATGAGCAGTTCTTC; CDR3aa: CASGIGQGRHEQFF
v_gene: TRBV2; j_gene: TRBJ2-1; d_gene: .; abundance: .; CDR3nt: TGTGCCAGCAGTGAGTCTTATGAGCAGTTCTTC; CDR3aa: CASSESYEQFF
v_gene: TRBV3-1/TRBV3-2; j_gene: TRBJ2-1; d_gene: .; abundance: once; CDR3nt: TGTGCCAGCAGCCAAGAGAGGAATGGTATGGTTGAGCAGTTCTTC; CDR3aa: CASSQERNGMVEQFF
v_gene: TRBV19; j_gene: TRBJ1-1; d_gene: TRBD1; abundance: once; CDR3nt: TGTGCCAGTAGTGCCCTGACAGGGGGTGCTTTCTTT; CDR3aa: CASSALTGGAFF
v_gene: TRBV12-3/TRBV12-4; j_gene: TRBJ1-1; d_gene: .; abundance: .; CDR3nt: TGTGCCAGCAGGAGCCCATCCACTGAAGCTTTCTTT; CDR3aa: CASRSPSTEAFF
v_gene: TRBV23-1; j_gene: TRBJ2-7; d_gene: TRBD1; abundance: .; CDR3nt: TGCGCCAGCAGTCAATCCAGGACAGGGGTTCTCCACGAGCAGTACTTC; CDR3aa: CASSQSRTGVLHEQYF
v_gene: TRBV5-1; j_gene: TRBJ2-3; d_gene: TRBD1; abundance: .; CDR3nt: TGCGCCAGCAGCGCGCTGGACAGGACCACAGATACGCAGTATTTT; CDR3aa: CASSALDRTTDTQYF
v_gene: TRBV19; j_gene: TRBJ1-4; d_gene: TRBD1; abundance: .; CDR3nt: TGTGCCAGTAGTATCCAGGCAGGGGGCGCATTTGAAAAACTGTTTTTT; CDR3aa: CASSIQAGGAFEKLFF
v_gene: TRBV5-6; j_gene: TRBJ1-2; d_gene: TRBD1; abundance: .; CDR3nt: TGTGCCAGCAGCCGGGACAGGGGTGCTACTTATGGCTACACCTTC; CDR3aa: CASSRDRGATYGYTF
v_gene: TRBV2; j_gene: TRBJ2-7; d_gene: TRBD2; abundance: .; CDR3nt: TGTGCCAGCAGTATAGTTAGCGGGAGGCCCGAGCAGTACTTC; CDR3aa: CASSIVSGRPEQYF
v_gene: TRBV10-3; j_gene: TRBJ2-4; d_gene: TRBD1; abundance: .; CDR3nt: TGTGCCATCAGTGAGAAAGGGACAGACAAAAACATTCAGTACTTC; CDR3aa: CAISEKGTDKNIQYF
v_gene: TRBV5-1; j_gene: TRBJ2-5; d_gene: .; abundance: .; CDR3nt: TGCGCCAGCAGCTTCTCAGGGATCCAAGAGACCCAGTACTTC; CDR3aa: CASSFSGIQETQYF
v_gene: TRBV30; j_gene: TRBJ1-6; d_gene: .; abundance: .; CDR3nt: TGTGCCTGGAGTGGACAGGATAATTCACCCCTCCACTTT; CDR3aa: CAWSGQDNSPLHF
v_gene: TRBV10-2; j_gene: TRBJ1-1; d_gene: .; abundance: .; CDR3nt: TGCGCCAGCCGGTGGGGCTCCGTGAACACTGAAGCTTTCTTT; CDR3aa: CASRWGSVNTEAFF
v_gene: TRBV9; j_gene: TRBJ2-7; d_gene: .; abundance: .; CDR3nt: TGTGCCAGCAGCGTATCGTGGGGGGTGGAGTACGAGCAGTACTTC; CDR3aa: CASSVSWGVEYEQYF
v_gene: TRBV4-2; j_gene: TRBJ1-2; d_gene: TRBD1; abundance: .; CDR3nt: TGTGCCAGCAGCCAGCCCGGGACAGAGAGAAACTATGGCTACACCTTC; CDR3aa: CASSQPGTERNYGYTF
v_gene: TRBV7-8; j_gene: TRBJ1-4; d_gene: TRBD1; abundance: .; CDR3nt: TGTGCCAGCAGCCCGAGGACAGGGGGCTCTACTAATGAAAAACTGTTTTTT; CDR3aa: CASSPRTGGSTNEKLFF
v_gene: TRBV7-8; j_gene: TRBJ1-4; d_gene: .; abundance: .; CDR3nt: TGTGCCAGCAGCTTAGAAACAGGACATCACGAAAAACTGTTTTTT; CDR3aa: CASSLETGHHEKLFF
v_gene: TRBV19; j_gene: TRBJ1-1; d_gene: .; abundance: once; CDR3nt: TGTGCCAGTAGTATAGCCACAGCCTCTGGCACTGAAGCTTTCTTT; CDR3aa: CASSIATASGTEAFF
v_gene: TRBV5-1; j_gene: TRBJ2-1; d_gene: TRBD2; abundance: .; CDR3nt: TGCGCCAGCAGCTTGGGGCTAGCGGGAGGGTACTACAATGAGCAGTTCTTC; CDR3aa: CASSLGLAGGYYNEQFF
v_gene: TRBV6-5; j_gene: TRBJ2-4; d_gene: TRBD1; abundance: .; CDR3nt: TGTGCCAGCAGTAAACAGGGGACCAAAAACATTCAGTACTTC; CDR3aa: CASSKQGTKNIQYF
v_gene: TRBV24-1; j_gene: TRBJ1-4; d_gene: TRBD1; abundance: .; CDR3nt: TGTGCCACCAGTGATTCGTACTCGGGACAGGGTGCTGAAAAACTGTTTTTT; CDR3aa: CATSDSYSGQGAEKLFF
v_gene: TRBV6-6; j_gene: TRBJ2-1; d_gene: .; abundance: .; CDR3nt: TGTGCCAGCACCCCCGGGGTTAGCGGCAATGAGCAGTTCTTC; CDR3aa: CASTPGVSGNEQFF
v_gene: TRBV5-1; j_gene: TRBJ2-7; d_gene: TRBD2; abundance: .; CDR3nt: TGCGCCAGCAGCCTCAAGGTAGCGGGAATGAACGAGCAGTACTTC; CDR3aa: CASSLKVAGMNEQYF
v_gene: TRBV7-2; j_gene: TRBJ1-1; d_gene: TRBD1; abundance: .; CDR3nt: TGTGCCAGCAGGAAAGGACAGGGGTACACTGAAGCTTTCTTT; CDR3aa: CASRKGQGYTEAFF
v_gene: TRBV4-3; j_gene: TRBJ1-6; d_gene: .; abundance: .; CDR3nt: TGCGCCAGCAGCCAAGATCATCGGAGCACCCTCCACTTT; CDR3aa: CASSQDHRSTLHF
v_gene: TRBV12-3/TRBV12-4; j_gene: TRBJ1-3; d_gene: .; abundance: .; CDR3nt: TGTGCCAGCAGTTTCAGGGGTGGAAACACCATATATTTT; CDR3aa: CASSFRGGNTIYF
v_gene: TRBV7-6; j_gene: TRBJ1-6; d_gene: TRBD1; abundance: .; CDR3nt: TGTGCCAGCAGCCCCAGGACAGGAAATTCACCCCTCCACTTT; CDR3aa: CASSPRTGNSPLHF